This is a list of T cell receptor beta chains from one sample in a study of OX40 agonist ivuxolimab in advanced cancers. Generated by immunoSEQ multiplex PCR, the TCRdb table keeps only in-frame clones and is missing some. The sample has around 54,000 clones; approximately 90% are singletons. The sample consisted of CD4+ or CD8+ T cells sorted from blood, taken in a trial of the OX40 agonist ivuxolimab. Every receptor here comes from an adult with an advanced solid tumor such as melanoma, head and neck, liver or kidney cancer. The CDR3 runs from the conserved cysteine through the conserved F or W. A D gene is named only where the DNA matches it firmly. Clone sizes are given selectively: once, few, many, or a class where the clone is expanded.

DNA: TGTGCCAGCAGCTTAGGGCGACAGGGGGCGGTCACCGGGGAGCTGTTTTTT; CDR3: CASSLGRQGAVTGELFF; J: TRBJ2-2; V: TRBV11-2; size: once; D: TRBD1
DNA: TGCGCCAGCAGCCAAGGGATTGGCGACGAGCAGTACTTC; CDR3: CASSQGIGDEQYF; J: TRBJ2-7; V: TRBV4-3; size: NA; D: NA
DNA: TGCGCCAGCAGCCAAATGGCAGGGACCTACGAGCAGTACTTC; CDR3: CASSQMAGTYEQYF; J: TRBJ2-7; V: TRBV4-1; size: NA; D: NA
DNA: TGCGCCAGCAGCCAAGGACAAGGGTCGGCAGATACGCAGTATTTT; CDR3: CASSQGQGSADTQYF; J: TRBJ2-3; V: TRBV4-1; size: NA; D: NA
DNA: TGTGCCAGTACCATAGGGGGGTCCTACAATGAGCAGTTCTTC; CDR3: CASTIGGSYNEQFF; J: TRBJ2-1; V: TRBV19; size: NA; D: NA
DNA: TGTGCCAGCAGTTTAGTGGACACTCAAGAGACCCAGTACTTC; CDR3: CASSLVDTQETQYF; J: TRBJ2-5; V: TRBV27; size: NA; D: NA
DNA: TGTGCCAGCAGCCCCTCGGTAGGGCCCGGGAGGGGGGCAGATACGCAGTATTTT; CDR3: CASSPSVGPGRGADTQYF; J: TRBJ2-3; V: TRBV7-3; size: NA; D: TRBD2
DNA: TGTGCCGGGGCCGATAGCTCCTACGAGCAGTACTTC; CDR3: CAGADSSYEQYF; J: TRBJ2-7; V: TRBV28; size: NA; D: NA
DNA: TGTGCCAGCAGTTTATCCGGACAGGGGGCGGACAATGAGCAGTTCTTC; CDR3: CASSLSGQGADNEQFF; J: TRBJ2-1; V: TRBV27; size: NA; D: TRBD1
DNA: TGCAGCGTTCAATACAGGAGCTCCTACGAGCAGTACTTC; CDR3: CSVQYRSSYEQYF; J: TRBJ2-7; V: TRBV29-1; size: NA; D: NA
DNA: TGTGCCAGCAGCTTAGTAGGGGGGAGCAATCAGCCCCAGCATTTT; CDR3: CASSLVGGSNQPQHF; J: TRBJ1-5; V: TRBV7-9; size: NA; D: NA
DNA: TGTGCCAGCAGCCACGAAGCGGCCCCTTATCTAAACACCGGGGAGCTGTTTTTT; CDR3: CASSHEAAPYLNTGELFF; J: TRBJ2-2; V: TRBV7-9; size: NA; D: NA
DNA: TGTGCCAGCAGTCCCCAGGGATTTGGACTAGCGGCTTATTCTAGCACAGATACGCAGTATTTT; CDR3: CASSPQGFGLAAYSSTDTQYF; J: TRBJ2-3; V: TRBV27; size: NA; D: TRBD2
DNA: TGTGCCAGCAGCTTAGGGCTAGCGGCCTACAATGAGCAGTTCTTC; CDR3: CASSLGLAAYNEQFF; J: TRBJ2-1; V: TRBV7-9; size: NA; D: TRBD2
DNA: TGCGCCAGCAGCCAGTCTGGGGGGGCCTATGGCTACACCTTC; CDR3: CASSQSGGAYGYTF; J: TRBJ1-2; V: TRBV4-1; size: NA; D: NA
DNA: TGCGCCAGCAGCAGTGTAGGCCAGAACACTGAAGCTTTCTTT; CDR3: CASSSVGQNTEAFF; J: TRBJ1-1; V: TRBV5-1; size: NA; D: NA
DNA: TGTGCCAGTGATTCAGGACAAAGGAGCAATCAGCCCCAGCATTTT; CDR3: CASDSGQRSNQPQHF; J: TRBJ1-5; V: TRBV19; size: NA; D: NA
DNA: TGTGCCAGCAGTTATCAGGTAACCGAGCAGTACTTC; CDR3: CASSYQVTEQYF; J: TRBJ2-7; V: TRBV6-1; size: NA; D: NA
DNA: TGCGCCAGCAGCTTAACAGGGGTGGGCTACAATGAGCAGTTCTTC; CDR3: CASSLTGVGYNEQFF; J: TRBJ2-1; V: TRBV5-1; size: NA; D: TRBD1
DNA: TGTGCCAGCAGTACGGACAGGGGGCATGAAAAACTGTTTTTT; CDR3: CASSTDRGHEKLFF; J: TRBJ1-4; V: TRBV6-5; size: NA; D: TRBD1
DNA: TGCGCCAGCAGCCAAGATAGGCGCTCTGGAAACACCATATATTTT; CDR3: CASSQDRRSGNTIYF; J: TRBJ1-3; V: TRBV4-1; size: NA; D: NA
DNA: TGTGCCAGCAGTTACTCGATTTCTGGGGGGCAACTCCACTTT; CDR3: CASSYSISGGQLHF; J: TRBJ1-6; V: TRBV6-5; size: NA; D: NA
DNA: TGTGCCAGCAGTTTATCAGCAGGGTCCAACTATGGCTACACCTTC; CDR3: CASSLSAGSNYGYTF; J: TRBJ1-2; V: TRBV27; size: NA; D: NA